These 11 T cell receptor beta chains originate from one sample sequenced in a study of vaccination and CD4 T cells after COVID-19. Treatment given: roughly 10-day PBMC culture with coronavirus spike peptide pools or control peptides (ViraFEST assay). Cultured CD4+ T-cell DNA underwent Oncomine TCR Beta short-read sequencing. Via MiXCR, TCRdb re-called the PCR reads, giving one row per CDR3 protein. The data contain 9,500 to 15,000 distinct CDR3 sequences, about 57% of them singletons. Their antigens remain unidentified. Material for sequencing was CD4+ T cells from blood, cultured in vitro. The receptors stem from a human donor who had recovered from COVID-19.

This chain links TRBV27 with TRBJ2-1, with D hard to call. CDR1 is MNHEY, CDR2 SMNVEV, per germline (reference sequence). This CDR3 comprises 17 residues. V lost 5 bases and J 0 bases, leaving 17 bases between the germline ends. The CDR3 region has the DNA TGTGCCAGCAGTCAACCTCGGCGACTCAGCTCCTACAATGAGCAGTTCTTC. This codes for CASSQPRRLSSYNEQFF.

This clonotype was detected only a few times. The genes are TRBV6-4 and TRBJ1-1; D may be TRBD1 (5 bases). V was pared by 0 bases and J by 1 base, with 9 bases between. This CDR3 is built from 15 residues. Germline V gene sequence: CDR1 MRHNA, CDR2 SNTAGT. The CDR3 spells CASSDSGGANTEAFF. Here the CDR3 DNA reads TGTGCCAGCAGTGACTCGGGTGGGGCGAACACTGAAGCTTTCTTT.

This clonotype turned up a few times. CDR3 sequence (DNA): TGCAGTGCCCGGGCCCAGGGAGTATATGGAAACACCATATATTTT. It yields the protein CSARAQGVYGNTIYF. V and J are TRBV20-1 and TRBJ1-3, with D possibly matching TRBD1 (5 bases). Germline V gene data show CDR1 as DFQATT and CDR2 as SNEGSKA (reference sequence). This CDR3 is built from 15 residues. Trimming pared 6 bases from V and 3 bases from J, leaving 18 bases between.

The chain combines TRBV27 with TRBJ2-3; possibly TRBD2 for D (6 bases). CDR3 length: 14 residues. Germline V gene lookup returns CDR1 MNHEY and CDR2 SMNVEV (reference sequence). V dropped 5 bases and J dropped 2 bases, with 11 bases sitting between them. The CDR3 here is CASSPGTYTDTQYF. CDR3 nucleotide sequence: TGTGCCAGCAGTCCCGGGACTTACACAGATACGCAGTATTTT.

This clonotype was counted only a few times. The chain employs TRBV20-1 and TRBJ1-1; no reliable D call. The CDR3 runs 14 residues. The V end was cut by 3 bases, the J end by 4 bases, with 15 bases between. CDR1 is DFQATT and CDR2 is SNEGSKA in the germline V gene (reference sequence). This CDR3 reads CSASYSPPRTEAFF. The CDR3 bases are TGCAGTGCTAGCTACTCCCCTCCCCGCACTGAAGCTTTCTTT.

The CDR3 is CASSPSRGDDNEQFF. The DNA of the CDR3 is TGTGCCAGCAGCCCCTCTCGGGGGGACGACAATGAGCAGTTCTTC. The gene calls are TRBV5-4 and TRBJ2-1, with 7 bases matching TRBD2. This CDR3 is 15 amino acids long. V dropped 4 bases and J dropped 5; count of bases not matched to a gene: 9. Germline loops: CDR1 SGHNT, CDR2 YYREEE (reference sequence).

V and J are TRBV6-2 or TRBV6-3 and TRBJ2-5; 10 bases fit TRBD1. In germline, CDR1 is MNHEY, CDR2 SVGEGT. This CDR3 is 15 amino acids long. The ends lost 5 bases at V and 2 bases at J; junction bases unmatched: 5. CDR3 region: CASSHGTGVQETQYF. CDR3 nucleotide sequence: TGTGCCAGCAGTCACGGGACAGGGGTTCAAGAGACCCAGTACTTC.

The V gene is TRBV27, the J gene TRBJ1-5, with 8 bases fitting TRBD1. There are 16 residues in the CDR3. Germline-derived CDR1 and CDR2 are MNHEY and SMNVEV (reference sequence). V was clipped by 4 bases and J by 6 bases; unmatched bases: 11. The CDR3: CASSSYGQGGGQPQHF. As DNA, the CDR3 is TGTGCCAGCAGTTCTTATGGACAGGGCGGGGGTCAGCCCCAGCATTTT.

V usage is TRBV28 and J usage is TRBJ1-2; D not resolved. CDR1 and CDR2 (germline): MDHEN, SYDVKM. Trimming took off 6 bases at V and 4 bases at J, with 15 bases between the two ends. CDR3 length: 14 residues. The CDR3 sequence is CASSPVRLGYGYTF. The CDR3, as DNA: TGTGCCAGCAGCCCTGTTCGGCTGGGCTATGGCTACACCTTC.

This clonotype has only a few counts. The rearrangement uses TRBV6-1 and TRBJ2-2; D may be TRBD2 (7 bases). The CDR3 has 15 residues. With 8 bases removed from V and 7 bases from J, the gap between germline ends came to 20 bases. Germline lookup yields CDR1 MNHNS and CDR2 SASEGT. CDR3: CASHITGGLGGELFF. Here the CDR3 DNA reads TGTGCCAGCCACATTACGGGGGGCCTGGGCGGGGAGCTGTTTTTT.

By sample fraction, this clonotype is large (0.1 to 1%). V is TRBV27 and J is TRBJ2-2; unclear D gene. CDR3 length: 16 residues. Germline values: CDR1 MNHEY, CDR2 SMNVEV (reference sequence). Trimming pared 6 bases from V and 0 bases from J, leaving 14 bases between. The CDR3 sequence: CASSPSRAANTGELFF. In nucleotides, the CDR3 is TGTGCCAGCAGCCCCAGCCGGGCGGCGAACACCGGGGAGCTGTTTTTT.